This T cell receptor beta chain stems from a study of blood T cells in healthy people across ages. Germline CDR1 is MDHEN and CDR2 is SYDVKM. The CDR3 length is 16 residues. Alongside a J-beta primer mix, a sample-barcoded 5' primer served in a second PCR lasting about 7 to 12 cycles. Every molecule of cDNA carried a tag from a template-switch adaptor with 12 random nucleotides. TCRdb re-called the 5' RACE reads with MiXCR, one entry per CDR3 protein. This sample has nearly 1 million distinct CDR3 sequences; roughly 51% occur once, and the top ten carry roughly 23%. The sequence was obtained from a woman in her fifties or sixties in good health. The chain uses TRBV28 and TRBJ2-5, with D unresolved. TRBJ2-7 explains the end of the DNA better; the J call may be wrong. The sample comprised blood. This CDR3 is CASSFRPGQGGIEQYF. The CDR3 DNA follows: TGTGCCAGCAGTTTTAGACCGGGCCAAGGCGGAATCGAGCAGTACTTC.